This T cell receptor (beta chain) was obtained from a study of OX40 agonist ivuxolimab in advanced cancers. About the research overall: Males comprised approximately 81% of the group, whose mean age was approximately 60 years (range about 20 to 90). Partial responses were achieved by three patients: one hepatocellular carcinoma, two cutaneous melanoma.

Method: immunoSEQ multiplex PCR; TCRdb's copy keeps in-frame clones and lacks some. The sample has about 83,000 clones; about 90% are singletons. Here the sequenced sample was CD4+ or CD8+ T cells sorted from blood, taken in a trial of the OX40 agonist ivuxolimab. The receptor was derived from an adult with an advanced solid tumor such as melanoma, head and neck, liver or kidney cancer.

The CDR3 region is CASSPGQGVWNEQFF. The CDR3 region has the DNA TGCGCCAGCAGCCCCGGACAGGGGGTTTGGAATGAGCAGTTCTTC. The V call is TRBV5-1, the J call TRBJ2-1; 10 bases are a match to TRBD1. V trimming: 4 bases; J trimming: 7 bases; junction bases outside the gene matches: 8. This CDR3 is 15 amino acids long. CDR1 SGHRS and CDR2 YFSETQ come from the germline V gene.